The clone carrying this TCR beta chain has only a few counts. Generated by immunoSEQ multiplex PCR, the TCRdb table keeps only in-frame clones and is missing some. This table has around 300,000 clones, around 90% appearing once. This record belongs to a study of blood T cell repertoires in COVID-19. The CDR3 is made up of 16 amino acids. Germline CDR1 reads MNHNS; CDR2 reads SASEGT. V lost 2 bases, J lost 0 bases, and 4 bases stayed unmatched. The chain joins TRBV6-1 to TRBJ1-3; 7 bases line up with TRBD1. Sequencing used PBMCs or T cells enriched from blood (not recorded which). This sequence originates from a woman aged 25 to 39 who had recovered from COVID-19. Here the CDR3 reads CASSENRGYSGNTIYF. The CDR3 DNA follows: TGTGCCAGCAGTGAAAACAGGGGTTACTCTGGAAACACCATATATTTT.